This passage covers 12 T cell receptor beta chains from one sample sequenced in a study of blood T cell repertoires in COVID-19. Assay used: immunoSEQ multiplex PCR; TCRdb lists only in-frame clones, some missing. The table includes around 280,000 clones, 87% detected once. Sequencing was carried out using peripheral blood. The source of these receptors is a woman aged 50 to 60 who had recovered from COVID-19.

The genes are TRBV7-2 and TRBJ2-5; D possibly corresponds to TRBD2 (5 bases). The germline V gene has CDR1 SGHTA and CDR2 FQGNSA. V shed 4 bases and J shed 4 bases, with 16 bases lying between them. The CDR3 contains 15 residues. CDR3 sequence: CASSSPSGVGETQYF. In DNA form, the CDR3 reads TGTGCCAGCAGCTCTCCGTCCGGGGTCGGAGAGACCCAGTACTTC.

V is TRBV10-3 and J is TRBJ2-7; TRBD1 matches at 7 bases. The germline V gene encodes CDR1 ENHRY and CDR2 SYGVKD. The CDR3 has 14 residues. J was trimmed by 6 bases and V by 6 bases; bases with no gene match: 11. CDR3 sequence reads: CAIRPDRASLEQYF. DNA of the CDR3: TGTGCCATCAGACCAGACAGGGCCTCGCTCGAGCAGTACTTC.

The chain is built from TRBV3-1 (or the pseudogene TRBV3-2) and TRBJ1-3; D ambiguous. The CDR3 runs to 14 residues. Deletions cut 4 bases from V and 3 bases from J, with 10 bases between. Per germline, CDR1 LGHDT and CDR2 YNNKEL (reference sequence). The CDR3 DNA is TGTGCCAGCAGCCGGGCGCCGGTTGGAAACACCATATATTTT. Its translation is CASSRAPVGNTIYF.

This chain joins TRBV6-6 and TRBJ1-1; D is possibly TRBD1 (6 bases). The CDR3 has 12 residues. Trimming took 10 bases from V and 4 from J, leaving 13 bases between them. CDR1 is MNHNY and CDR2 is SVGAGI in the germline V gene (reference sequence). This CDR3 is CATVTGSTEAFF. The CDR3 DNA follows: TGTGCCACCGTCACAGGGTCCACTGAAGCTTTCTTT.

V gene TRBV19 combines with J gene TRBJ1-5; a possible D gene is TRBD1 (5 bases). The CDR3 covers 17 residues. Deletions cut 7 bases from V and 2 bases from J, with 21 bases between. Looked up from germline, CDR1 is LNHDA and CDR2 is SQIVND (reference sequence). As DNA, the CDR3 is TGTGCCAGTACCCCTTCGGGCAGGGCTCGTGGCAATCAGCCCCAGCATTTT. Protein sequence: CASTPSGRARGNQPQHF.

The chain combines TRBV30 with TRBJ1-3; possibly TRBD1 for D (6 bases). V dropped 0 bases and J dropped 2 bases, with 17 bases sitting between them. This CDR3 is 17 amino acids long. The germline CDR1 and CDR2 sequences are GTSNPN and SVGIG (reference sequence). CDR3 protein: CAWSVLRQAITGNTIYF. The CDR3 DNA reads TGTGCCTGGAGTGTTCTCCGACAGGCAATTACTGGAAACACCATATATTTT.

The CDR3 DNA is TGTGCCAGCAGCCTTGGACAGACCGGCGAGCAGTACTTC. It is translated as CASSLGQTGEQYF. This sequence joins TRBV7-2 and TRBJ2-7; weak D call: TRBD1 (6 bases). The CDR3 runs to 13 residues. Germline CDR1 SGHTA, CDR2 FQGNSA. V was cut by 5 bases and J by 6 bases, with 14 bases left in between.

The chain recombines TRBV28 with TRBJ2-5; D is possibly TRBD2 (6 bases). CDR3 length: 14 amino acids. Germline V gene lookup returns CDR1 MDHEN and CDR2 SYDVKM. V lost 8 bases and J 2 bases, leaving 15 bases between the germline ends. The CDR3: CASRRGRRQETQYF. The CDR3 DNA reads TGTGCCAGCCGGAGGGGTAGGAGGCAAGAGACCCAGTACTTC. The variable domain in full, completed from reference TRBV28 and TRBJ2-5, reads DVKVTQSSRYLVKRTGEKVFLECVQDMDHENMFWYRQDPGLGLRLIYFSYDVKMKEKGDIPEGYSVSREKKERFSLILESASTNQTSMYLCASRRGRRQETQYFGPGTRLLVL.

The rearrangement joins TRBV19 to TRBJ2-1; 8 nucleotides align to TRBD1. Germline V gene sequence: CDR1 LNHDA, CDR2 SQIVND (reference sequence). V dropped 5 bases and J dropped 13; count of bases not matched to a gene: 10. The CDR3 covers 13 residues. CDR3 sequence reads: CASSPKGDRHQFF. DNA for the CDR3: TGTGCCAGTAGTCCAAAGGGGGACAGGCACCAGTTCTTC.

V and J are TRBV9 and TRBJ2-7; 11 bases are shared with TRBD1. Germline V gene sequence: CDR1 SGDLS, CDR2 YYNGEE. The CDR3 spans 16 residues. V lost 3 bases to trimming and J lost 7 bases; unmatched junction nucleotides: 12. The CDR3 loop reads CASSAGGTGGPWEQYF. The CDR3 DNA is TGTGCCAGCAGCGCCGGCGGGACAGGGGGACCTTGGGAGCAGTACTTC.

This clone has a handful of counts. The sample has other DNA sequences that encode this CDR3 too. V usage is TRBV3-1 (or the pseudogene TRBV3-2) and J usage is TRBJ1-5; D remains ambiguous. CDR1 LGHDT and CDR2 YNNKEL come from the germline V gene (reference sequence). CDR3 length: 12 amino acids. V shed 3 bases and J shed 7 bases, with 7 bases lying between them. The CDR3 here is CASSQGEQPQHF. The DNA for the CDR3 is TGTGCCAGCAGCCAGGGCGAACAGCCCCAGCATTTT.

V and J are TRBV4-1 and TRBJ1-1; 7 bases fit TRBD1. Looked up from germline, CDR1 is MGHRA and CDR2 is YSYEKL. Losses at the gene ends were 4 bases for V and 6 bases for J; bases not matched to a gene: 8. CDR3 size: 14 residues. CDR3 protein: CASSPPTGAPEAFF. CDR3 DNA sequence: TGCGCCAGCAGCCCACCCACAGGGGCCCCTGAAGCTTTCTTT.